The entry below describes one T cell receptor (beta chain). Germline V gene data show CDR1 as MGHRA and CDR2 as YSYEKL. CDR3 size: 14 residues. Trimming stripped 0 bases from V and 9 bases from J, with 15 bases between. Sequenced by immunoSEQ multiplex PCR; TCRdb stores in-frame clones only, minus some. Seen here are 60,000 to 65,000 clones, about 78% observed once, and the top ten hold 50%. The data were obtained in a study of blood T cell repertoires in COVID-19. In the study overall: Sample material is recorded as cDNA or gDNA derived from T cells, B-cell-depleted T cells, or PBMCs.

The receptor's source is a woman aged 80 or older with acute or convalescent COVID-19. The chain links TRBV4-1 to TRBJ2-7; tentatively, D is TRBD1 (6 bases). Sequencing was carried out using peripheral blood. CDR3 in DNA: TGCGCCAGCAGCCAAGATACCCAGGGGAGAGGGCAGTACTTC. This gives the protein CASSQDTQGRGQYF.